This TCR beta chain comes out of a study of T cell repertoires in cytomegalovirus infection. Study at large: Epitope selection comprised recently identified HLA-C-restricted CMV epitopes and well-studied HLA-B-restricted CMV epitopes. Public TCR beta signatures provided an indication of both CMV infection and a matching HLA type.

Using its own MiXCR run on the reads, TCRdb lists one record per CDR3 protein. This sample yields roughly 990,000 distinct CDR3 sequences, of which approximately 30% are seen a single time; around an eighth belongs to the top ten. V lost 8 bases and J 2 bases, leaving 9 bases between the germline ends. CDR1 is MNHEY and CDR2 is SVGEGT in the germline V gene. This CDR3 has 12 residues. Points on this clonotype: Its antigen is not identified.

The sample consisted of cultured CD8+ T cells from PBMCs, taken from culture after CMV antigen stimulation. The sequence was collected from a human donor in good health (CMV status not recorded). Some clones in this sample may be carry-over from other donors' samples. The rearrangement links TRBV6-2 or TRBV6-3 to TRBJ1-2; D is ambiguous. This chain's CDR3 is CASLTQNYGYTF. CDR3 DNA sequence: TGTGCCAGCCTGACGCAAAACTATGGCTACACCTTC.